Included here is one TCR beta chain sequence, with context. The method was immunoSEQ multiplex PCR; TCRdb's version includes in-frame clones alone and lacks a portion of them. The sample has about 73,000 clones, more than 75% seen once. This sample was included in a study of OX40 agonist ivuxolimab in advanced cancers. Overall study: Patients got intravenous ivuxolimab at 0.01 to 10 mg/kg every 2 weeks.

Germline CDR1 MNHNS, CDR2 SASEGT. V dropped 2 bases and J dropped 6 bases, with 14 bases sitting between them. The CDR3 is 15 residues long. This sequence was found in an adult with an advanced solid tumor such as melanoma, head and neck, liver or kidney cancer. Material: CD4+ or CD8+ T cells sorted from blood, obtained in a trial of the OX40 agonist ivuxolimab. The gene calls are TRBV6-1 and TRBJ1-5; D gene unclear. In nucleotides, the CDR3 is TGTGCCAGCAGTGAACCGCCAGGACTACGTCAGCCCCAGCATTTT. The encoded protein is CASSEPPGLRQPQHF.